The TCR beta chain described here comes from a study of Ad26.COV2.S vaccination and SARS-CoV-2 variants. Trimming removed 4 bases at V and 2 bases at J, with 13 bases between. There are 14 residues in the CDR3. The germline V gene has CDR1 SGHRS and CDR2 YFSETQ. Clones were sequenced by immunoSEQ multiplex PCR, and TCRdb holds only the in-frame ones, with some missing. The sample lists 120,000 to 150,000 clones, roughly 90% occurring once. The clonotype originates from a human donor who had recovered from COVID-19. The rearrangement uses TRBV5-1 and TRBJ2-7, with D perhaps TRBD2 (5 bases). The material sequenced was peripheral blood, taken after recovery from COVID-19. The CDR3 nucleotides read TGCGCCAGCAGCCGCGCCGACTATACCTACGAGCAGTACTTC. Translation: CASSRADYTYEQYF.